The clone carrying this T cell receptor beta chain was seen a handful of times. Its matching antigen is unknown. A clone one base away is much larger, so this may be a read error. This sample was taken from a study of blood T cells in healthy people across ages. Study results and limitations: Naive and antigen-experienced cells were not separated, limiting conclusive comparison. Estimated diversity across one million T cells was deemed an underestimate.

With a J-beta primer mix and a sample-barcoded 5' primer, a second PCR ran about 6 to 11 cycles. Each cDNA molecule carried a tag from a template-switch adaptor that contained 12 random nucleotides. A single record per CDR3 protein comes from TCRdb applying MiXCR to the 5' RACE reads. The sample includes hundreds of thousands of distinct CDR3 sequences, roughly 30% of them seen just once. About 10 milliliters was the volume of peripheral blood drawn from each donor. J gave up 8 bases and V 3 bases, and 6 bases lay outside the gene matches. CDR1 is SGHRS, CDR2 YFSETQ, per germline. This CDR3 is built from 14 residues.

Source material: blood. The sequence was obtained from a woman aged 80 or over in good health. The V call is TRBV5-1, the J call TRBJ2-1, with 9 bases identical to TRBD2. This CDR3 is CASSCGGGGDEQFF. The DNA of the CDR3 is TGCGCCAGCAGCTGCGGCGGGGGGGGCGATGAGCAGTTCTTC.